The 5 T cell receptor beta chains below come from one sample, sequenced in a study of cytotoxic CD8 clonotypes in ibrutinib-treated CLL. Produced via immunoSEQ multiplex PCR; TCRdb's table is partial and in-frame only. The sample has 130,000 to 150,000 clones, 85% to 95% seen once. The sequenced sample was PBMCs, obtained after 12 months of ibrutinib treatment. These receptors came from a human donor with chronic lymphocytic leukemia.

The rearrangement joins TRBV19 to TRBJ2-2; 10 nucleotides match TRBD2. The germline gives CDR1 LNHDA, CDR2 SQIVND (reference sequence). This CDR3 contains 17 residues. The ends lost 5 bases at V and 4 bases at J; junction bases unmatched: 10. Here the CDR3 DNA reads TGTGCCAGTAGTCCTCGCCTAGCGGGAGCTTTCACCGGGGAGCTGTTTTTT. This sequence encodes CASSPRLAGAFTGELFF.

The table lists this clone with a count of one. The CDR3 nucleotides are TGTGCCAGCGGGCGGGAGAACGAGCAGTACTTC. Amino acid sequence: CASGRENEQYF. The chain recombines TRBV27 with TRBJ2-7; TRBD2 matches 7 bases. Germline V gene data show CDR1 as MNHEY and CDR2 as SMNVEV (reference sequence). The CDR3 contains 11 residues. With 8 bases clipped from V and 5 bases from J, the junction kept 3 bases outside the gene matches.

The chain joins TRBV14 to TRBJ2-7, with no clear D. The germline gives CDR1 SGHDN, CDR2 FVKESK. This CDR3 region has 14 residues. With 0 bases removed from V and 3 bases from J, the gap between germline ends came to 9 bases. The CDR3 bases are TGTGCCAGCAGCCAAGAATTATGGGGCTACGAGCAGTACTTC. Encoded protein: CASSQELWGYEQYF. Together with reference TRBV14 and TRBJ2-7, the CDR3 gives the full variable domain: EAGVTQFPSHSVIEKGQTVTLRCDPISGHDNLYWYRRVMGKEIKFLLHFVKESKQDESGMPNNRFLAERTGGTYSTLKVQPAELEDSGVYFCASSQELWGYEQYFGPGTRLTVT.

The V call is TRBV30, the J call TRBJ2-5; TRBD1 agrees at 8 bases. Germline assignment: CDR1 GTSNPN and CDR2 SVGIG (reference sequence). V lost 6 bases to trimming and J lost 4 bases; unmatched junction nucleotides: 4. The CDR3 extends over 12 amino acids. CDR3 protein: CACQGARETQYF. CDR3 DNA sequence: TGTGCCTGTCAGGGGGCGAGAGAGACCCAGTACTTC. Based on the CDR3 plus reference TRBV30 and TRBJ2-5, the full variable domain is SQTIHQWPATLVQPVGSPLSLECTVEGTSNPNLYWYRQAAGRGLQLLFYSVGIGQISSEVPQNLSASRPQDRQFILSSKKLLLSDSGFYLCACQGARETQYFGPGTRLLVL.

CDR3 sequence reads: CASSLTRTGGGEQFF. In DNA, the CDR3 is TGTGCCAGCAGCCTCACCAGGACAGGGGGCGGTGAGCAGTTCTTC. This sequence joins TRBV7-3 and TRBJ2-1, with 11 bases matching TRBD1. The J segment lost 9 bases and the V segment lost 5 bases, leaving 9 bases of the junction unmatched. This CDR3 has 15 amino acids. Germline V gives CDR1 SGHTA, CDR2 FQGTGA. The full variable domain, completed using reference TRBV7-3 and TRBJ2-1, is GAGVSQTPSNKVTEKGKYVELRCDPISGHTALYWYRQSLGQGPEFLIYFQGTGAADDSGLPNDRFFAVRPEGSVSTLKIQRTERGDSAVYLCASSLTRTGGGEQFFGPGTRLTVL.